The source of this T cell receptor beta chain is a study of T cells in lung cancer brain metastases. With 4 bases clipped from V and 2 bases from J, the junction kept 11 bases outside the gene matches. The germline CDR1 and CDR2 sequences are MNHEY and SMNVEV (reference sequence). The CDR3 is 16 amino acids. Generated by immunoSEQ multiplex PCR, the TCRdb table keeps only in-frame clones and is missing some. Of about 750 clones listed, around nine tenths are singletons. Guided by marked H&E slides, tumor areas were macrodissected from 5 or 6 unstained, deparaffinized approximately 11 um sections. The sequenced material came from tumor tissue from the primary lung tumor. The V call is TRBV27, the J call TRBJ2-7, with 7 bases matching TRBD2. The source of this sequence is a woman in her seventies with non-small cell lung cancer. The DNA for the CDR3 is TGTGCCAGCAGTTCCTCCCCTAGCGGACCAACCTACGAGCAGTACTTC. It codes for CASSSSPSGPTYEQYF.